This TCR beta chain emerged from a study of blood T cell repertoires in COVID-19. Study at large: The study drew acute and convalescent COVID-19 samples from the United States, Italy and Spain.

In the study's own analysis: Estimated nucleated cell counts came from reference gene primer amplification. TCRdb's copy holds only in-frame clones and misses some; the assay was immunoSEQ multiplex PCR. V, J and clone size are those of that table, while D and trimming were read from the DNA. The sample lists about 240,000 clones; around 82% were seen once. This CDR3 has 15 amino acids. From germline, CDR1 is MNHEY and CDR2 SVGEGT. V shed 5 bases and J shed 1 base, with 14 bases lying between them. Study members were between roughly 18 and 90 years old and lived in approximately 25 US regions. Shortly before study entry, within 2 weeks, exposed participants had met a COVID-19 case.

The gene calls are TRBV6-2 or TRBV6-3 and TRBJ1-1, with D maybe TRBD1 (5 bases). The sample consisted of PBMCs or T cells enriched from blood (not recorded which). The receptor was isolated from a woman between 40 and 55 years old who had been exposed to COVID-19. The CDR3 region has the DNA TGTGCCAGCAGTCTCCTAATGACAGCGAACACTGAAGCTTTCTTT. Residues: CASSLLMTANTEAFF.